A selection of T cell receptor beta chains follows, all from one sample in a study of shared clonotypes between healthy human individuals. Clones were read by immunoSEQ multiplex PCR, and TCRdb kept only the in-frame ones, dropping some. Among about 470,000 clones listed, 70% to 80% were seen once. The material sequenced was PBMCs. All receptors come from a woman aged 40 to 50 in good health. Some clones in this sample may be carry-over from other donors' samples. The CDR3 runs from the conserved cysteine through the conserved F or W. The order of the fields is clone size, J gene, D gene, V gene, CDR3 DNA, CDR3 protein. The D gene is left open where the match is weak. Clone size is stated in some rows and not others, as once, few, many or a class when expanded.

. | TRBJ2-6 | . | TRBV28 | TGTGCCAGCAGTTTATTTTTTGGGTTGGGGGCCAACGTCCTGACTTTC | CASSLFFGLGANVLTF
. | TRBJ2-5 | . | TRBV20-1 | TGCAGTGCTAGCGCACGAGAGACCCAGTACTTC | CSASARETQYF
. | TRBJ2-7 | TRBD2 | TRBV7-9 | TGTGCCAGCAGCTCCATCGGGGGGACCTACGAGCAGTACTTC | CASSSIGGTYEQYF
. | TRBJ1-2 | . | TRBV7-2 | TGTGTGGATGACAGTGGAGTCGGTAATGGCTACACCTTC | CVDDSGVGNGYTF
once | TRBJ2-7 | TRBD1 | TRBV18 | TGTGCCAGCTCACCCCAGACAGGGAGTTGGAACGAGCAGTACTTC | CASSPQTGSWNEQYF
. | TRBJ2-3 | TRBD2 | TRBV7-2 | TGTGCCAGCAGCCCGGGGGGTGGATCCTACCCGCGCACAGATACGCAGTATTTT | CASSPGGGSYPRTDTQYF
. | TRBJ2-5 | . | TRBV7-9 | TGTGCCAGCAGCGACCGCGGAGACAGGATCGAAAGCCAAGAGACCCAGTACTTC | CASSDRGDRIESQETQYF
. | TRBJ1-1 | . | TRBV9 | TGTGCCAGCAGCAGAATCATGAACACTGAAGCTTTCTTT | CASSRIMNTEAFF
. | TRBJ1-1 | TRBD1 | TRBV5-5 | TGTGCCAGCAGCCGACAGGGGAACACTGAAGCTTTCTTT | CASSRQGNTEAFF
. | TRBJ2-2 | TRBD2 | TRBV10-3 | TGTGCCATCAGTGAGGGACTAGCTAACACCGGGGAGCTGTTTTTT | CAISEGLANTGELFF
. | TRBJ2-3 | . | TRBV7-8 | TGTGCCAGCAGCTTAACAGGCACATTT | CASSLTGTF
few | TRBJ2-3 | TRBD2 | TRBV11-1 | TGTGCCAGCAGCTTTCTGGGACTAGCAACAGATACGCAGTATTTT | CASSFLGLATDTQYF
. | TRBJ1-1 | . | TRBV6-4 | TGTGCCAGCAGCACCAAAAGAGGGCACTTGAACACTGAAGCTTTCTTT | CASSTKRGHLNTEAFF
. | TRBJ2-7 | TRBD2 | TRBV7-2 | TGTGCCAGCAGCGCAGCGGGAGGGCCTAAGCAGTACTTC | CASSAAGGPKQYF
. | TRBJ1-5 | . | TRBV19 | TGTGCCAGTAGTCACCGCCCCTATGAGAGCAATCAGCCCCAGCATTTT | CASSHRPYESNQPQHF
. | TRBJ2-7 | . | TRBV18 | TGTGCCAGCTCACCACCGTCTAGAGCCTACGAGCAGTACTTC | CASSPPSRAYEQYF
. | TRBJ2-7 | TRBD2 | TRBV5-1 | TGCGCCAGCAGCTTGCAGGCTAGCGGGAGTGGCTACGAGCAGTACTTC | CASSLQASGSGYEQYF
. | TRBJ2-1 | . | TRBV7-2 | TGTGCCAGCAGCTCAAAGGGGGTGAGCTCCTACAATGAGCAGTTCTTC | CASSSKGVSSYNEQFF
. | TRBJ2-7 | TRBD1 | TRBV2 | TGTGCCAGCAGTGAGGTCGCCGGGACAGGCTACGAGCAGTACTTC | CASSEVAGTGYEQYF
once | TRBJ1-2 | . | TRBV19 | TGTGCCAGCGGACAGCTTAACTATGGCTACACCTTC | CASGQLNYGYTF
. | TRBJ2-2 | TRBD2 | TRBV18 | TGTGCCAGCTCACCATTCATGAAAGAACGGCGACTAGCGGGAGCGAATAAGAACACCGGGGAGCTGTTTTTT | CASSPFMKERRLAGANKNTGELFF
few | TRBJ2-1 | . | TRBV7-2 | TGTGCCAGCAGCCCGGACTCAGGTCGTCGGGGGGAGCAGTTCTTC | CASSPDSGRRGEQFF
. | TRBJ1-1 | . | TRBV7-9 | TGTGCCAGCCGAAGACCCCTGAGCACTGAAGCTTTCTTT | CASRRPLSTEAFF
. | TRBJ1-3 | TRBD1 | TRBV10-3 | TGTGCCATCACCTCCGGACAGGAAGGTGGGACCATATATTTT | CAITSGQEGGTIYF
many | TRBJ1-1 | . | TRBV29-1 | TGCAGCGTTGCACAGGGCAGCGGCACTGAAGCTTTCTTT | CSVAQGSGTEAFF
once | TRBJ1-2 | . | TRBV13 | TGTGCCAGCAGCTTCCACAGCACAACCGCCCGACCCGCGGGTGCGGCTACAATGGGGCGAGGCTACACCTTC | CASSFHSTTARPAGAATMGRGYTF
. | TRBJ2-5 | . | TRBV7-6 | TGTGCCAGCAGCCGCAATGGGGAGAAAGAGACCCAGTACTTC | CASSRNGEKETQYF
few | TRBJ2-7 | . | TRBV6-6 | TGTGCCAGCAGTTACTCCCCGGAGGGTAGCGCCGAGCAGTACTTC | CASSYSPEGSAEQYF
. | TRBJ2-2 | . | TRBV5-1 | TGCGCCAGCAGCTTGGACAGGGAGGGGGAGCTGTTTTTT | CASSLDREGELFF
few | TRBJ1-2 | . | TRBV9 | TGTGCCAGCAGCGTAGTAGCAGGGACACCTGGCTACACCTTC | CASSVVAGTPGYTF
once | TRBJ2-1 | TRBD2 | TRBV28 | TGTGCCAGCAGTTTAGCGGGAGGGTTGAATGAGCAGTTCTTC | CASSLAGGLNEQFF
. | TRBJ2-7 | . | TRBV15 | TGTGCCACCAGCAGAGCGGGACCAACCTACGAGCAGTACTTC | CATSRAGPTYEQYF
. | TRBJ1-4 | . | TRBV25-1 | TGTGCCAGCAGTGAATATAACCCAGGAAGGGTCGAGTTGAAACTGTTTTTT | CASSEYNPGRVELKLFF
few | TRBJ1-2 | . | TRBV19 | TGTGCCAGTAGTACCCCCACGGGTGGCTATGGCTACACCTTC | CASSTPTGGYGYTF
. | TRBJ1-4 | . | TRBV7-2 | TGTGCCAGCAGCTTCCAGCGGATCGCAACTAATGAAAAACTGTTTTTT | CASSFQRIATNEKLFF
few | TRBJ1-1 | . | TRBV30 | TGTGCCTGGAGATTTCAGACTGAAGCTTTCTTT | CAWRFQTEAFF
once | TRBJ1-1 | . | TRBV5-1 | TGCGCCAGCAGCTTGGAGCCCCTTGGCATGAACACTGAAGCTTTCTTT | CASSLEPLGMNTEAFF
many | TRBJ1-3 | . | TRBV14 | TGTGCCAGCAGCCAAGGGGCGGGAAACACCATATATTTT | CASSQGAGNTIYF
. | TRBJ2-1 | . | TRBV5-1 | TGCGCCAGCAGCTTGGATAGTAGAAACAATGAGCAGTTCTTC | CASSLDSRNNEQFF
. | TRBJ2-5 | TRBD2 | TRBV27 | TGTGCCAGCAGTTCTTGGACTAGCGGGAAGGCAGAGACCCAGTACTTC | CASSSWTSGKAETQYF
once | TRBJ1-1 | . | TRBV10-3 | TGTGCCATCAGTGAGTCAGGGGCGCTGAACACTGAAGCTTTCTTT | CAISESGALNTEAFF
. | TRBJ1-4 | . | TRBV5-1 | TGCGCCAGCAGCTTGGGGGTCGGGGAAAAACTGTTTTTT | CASSLGVGEKLFF
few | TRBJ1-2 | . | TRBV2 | TGTGCCGGGGGCTCAACAGCAACCTATGGCTACACCTTC | CAGGSTATYGYTF
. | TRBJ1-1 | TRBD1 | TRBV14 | TGTGCCAGCAGCCGAGCGACAGGGGCGAACACTGAAGCTTTCTTT | CASSRATGANTEAFF
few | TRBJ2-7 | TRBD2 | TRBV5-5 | TGTGCCAGCAGCTTGACTAGCGCTAGCTCCTACGAGCAGTACTTC | CASSLTSASSYEQYF
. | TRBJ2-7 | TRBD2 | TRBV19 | TGTGCCAGTAGTGAAATTGGAGCGGGGAACTACGAGCAGTACTTC | CASSEIGAGNYEQYF
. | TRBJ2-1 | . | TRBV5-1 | TGCGCCAGCAGCCCCGGGACCTTTGAAGAGCAGTTCTTC | CASSPGTFEEQFF